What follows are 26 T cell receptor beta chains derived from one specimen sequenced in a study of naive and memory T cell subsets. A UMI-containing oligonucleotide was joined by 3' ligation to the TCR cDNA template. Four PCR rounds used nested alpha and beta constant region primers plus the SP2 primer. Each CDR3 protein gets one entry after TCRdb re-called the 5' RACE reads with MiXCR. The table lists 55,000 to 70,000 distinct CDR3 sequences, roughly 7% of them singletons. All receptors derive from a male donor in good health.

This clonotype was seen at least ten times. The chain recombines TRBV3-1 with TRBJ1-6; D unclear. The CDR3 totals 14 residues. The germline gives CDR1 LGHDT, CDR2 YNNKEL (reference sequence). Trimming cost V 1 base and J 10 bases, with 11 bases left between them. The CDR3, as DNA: TGTGCCAGCAGCCAAGCCGGACTTGACTCACCCCTCCACTTT. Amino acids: CASSQAGLDSPLHF.

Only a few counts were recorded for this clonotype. The CDR3 protein is CASSQGDFYNEQFF. The CDR3 DNA sequence: TGTGCCAGCAGCCAAGGGGATTTTTACAATGAGCAGTTCTTC. J is TRBJ2-1 and V is TRBV3-1; D gene unclear. V dropped 1 base and J dropped 4 bases, with 8 bases sitting between them. This CDR3 contains 14 residues. Germline CDR1 LGHDT, CDR2 YNNKEL (reference sequence).

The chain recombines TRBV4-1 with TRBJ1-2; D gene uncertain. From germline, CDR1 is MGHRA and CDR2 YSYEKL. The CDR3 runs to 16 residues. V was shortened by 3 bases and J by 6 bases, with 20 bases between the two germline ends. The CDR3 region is CASSHLELPWQDGYTF. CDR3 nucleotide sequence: TGCGCCAGCAGCCACTTGGAATTACCGTGGCAGGATGGCTACACCTTC.

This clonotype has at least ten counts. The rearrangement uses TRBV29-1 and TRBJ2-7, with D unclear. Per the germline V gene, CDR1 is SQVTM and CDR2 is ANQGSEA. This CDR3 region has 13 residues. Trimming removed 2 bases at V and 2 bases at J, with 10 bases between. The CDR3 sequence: CSVELTAAYEQYF. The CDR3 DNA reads TGCAGCGTTGAACTTACCGCGGCCTACGAGCAGTACTTC.

In nucleotides, the CDR3 is TGTGCCAGCTCACCACCGACGCAGGGGGCGTATGGCTACACCTTC. This translates into CASSPPTQGAYGYTF. The chain is built from TRBV18 and TRBJ1-2; 8 bases are a match to TRBD1. The CDR3 runs 15 residues. CDR1 is KGHSH and CDR2 is LQKENI in the germline V gene. Trimming took 0 bases from V and 5 from J; bases not matched to a gene: 5.

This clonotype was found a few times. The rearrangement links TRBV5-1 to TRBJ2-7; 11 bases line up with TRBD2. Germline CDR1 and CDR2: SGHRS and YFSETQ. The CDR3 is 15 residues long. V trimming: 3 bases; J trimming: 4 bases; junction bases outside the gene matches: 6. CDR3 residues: CASSYTLAGGYEQYF. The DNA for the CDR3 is TGCGCCAGCAGCTATACTCTAGCGGGGGGTTACGAGCAGTACTTC.

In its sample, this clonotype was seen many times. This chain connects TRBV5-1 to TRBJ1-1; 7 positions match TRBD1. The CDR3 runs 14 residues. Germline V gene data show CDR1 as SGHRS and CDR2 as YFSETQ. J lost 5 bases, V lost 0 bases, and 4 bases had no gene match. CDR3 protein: CASSLADRSTEAFF. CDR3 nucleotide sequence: TGCGCCAGCAGCTTGGCGGACAGGAGTACTGAAGCTTTCTTT.

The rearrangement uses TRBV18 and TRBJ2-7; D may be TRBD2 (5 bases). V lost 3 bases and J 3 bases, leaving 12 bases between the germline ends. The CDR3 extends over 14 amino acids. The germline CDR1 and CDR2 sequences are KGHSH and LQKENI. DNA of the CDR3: TGTGCCAGCTCACCCATTGACGGGGACTACGAGCAGTACTTC. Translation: CASSPIDGDYEQYF.

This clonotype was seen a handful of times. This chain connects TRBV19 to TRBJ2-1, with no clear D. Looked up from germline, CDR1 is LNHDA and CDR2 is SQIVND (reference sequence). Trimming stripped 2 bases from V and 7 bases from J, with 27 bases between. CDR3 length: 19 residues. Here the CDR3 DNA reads TGTGCCAGTAGTATATATGTTTACGCTCTGTATCATGCAGCAAATGAGCAGTTCTTC. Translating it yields CASSIYVYALYHAANEQFF.

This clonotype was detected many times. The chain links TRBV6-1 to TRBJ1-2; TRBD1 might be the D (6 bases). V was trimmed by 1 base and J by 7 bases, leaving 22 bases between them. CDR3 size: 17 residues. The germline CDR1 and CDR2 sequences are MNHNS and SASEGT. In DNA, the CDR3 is TGTGCCAGCAGTGAAGTAGGTGGGAGCGGAAGGGGGTCTGGCTACACCTTC. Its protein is CASSEVGGSGRGSGYTF.

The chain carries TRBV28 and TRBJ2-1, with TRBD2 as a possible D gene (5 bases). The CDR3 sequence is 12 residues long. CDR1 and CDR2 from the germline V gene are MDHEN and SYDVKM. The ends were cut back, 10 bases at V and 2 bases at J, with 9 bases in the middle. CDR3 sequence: CATRRAYNEQFF. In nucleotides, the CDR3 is TGTGCCACCCGGCGGGCCTACAATGAGCAGTTCTTC. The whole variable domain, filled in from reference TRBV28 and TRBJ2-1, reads DVKVTQSSRYLVKRTGEKVFLECVQDMDHENMFWYRQDPGLGLRLIYFSYDVKMKEKGDIPEGYSVSREKKERFSLILESASTNQTSMYLCATRRAYNEQFFGPGTRLTVL.

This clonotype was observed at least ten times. This CDR3 is CASRGSGNTYEQYF. As DNA, the CDR3 is TGTGCCAGCAGGGGAAGCGGGAACACCTACGAGCAGTACTTC. The V call is TRBV14, the J call TRBJ2-7; 7 bases are a match to TRBD2. The V gene's germline CDR1 is SGHDN and CDR2 FVKESK. Unmatched junction bases numbered 7, after V lost 6 bases and J lost 2 bases. This CDR3 is 14 amino acids long.

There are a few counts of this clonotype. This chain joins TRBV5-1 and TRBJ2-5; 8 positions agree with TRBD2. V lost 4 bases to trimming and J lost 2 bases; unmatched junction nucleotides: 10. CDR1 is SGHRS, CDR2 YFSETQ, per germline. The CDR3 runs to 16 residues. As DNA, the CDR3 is TGCGCCAGCAGCCCCCGAGGTAGCGGGGATCAAGAGACCCAGTACTTC. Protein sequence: CASSPRGSGDQETQYF. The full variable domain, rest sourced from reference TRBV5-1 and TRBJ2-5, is KAGVTQTPRYLIKTRGQQVTLSCSPISGHRSVSWYQQTPGQGLQFLFEYFSETQRNKGNFPGRFSGRQFSNSRSEMNVSTLELGDSALYLCASSPRGSGDQETQYFGPGTRLLVL.

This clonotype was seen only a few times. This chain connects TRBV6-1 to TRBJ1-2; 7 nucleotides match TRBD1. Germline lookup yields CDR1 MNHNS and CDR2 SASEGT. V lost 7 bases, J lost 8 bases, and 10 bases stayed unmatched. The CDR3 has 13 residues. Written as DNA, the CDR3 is TGTGCCAGCACCGAGTACAGGGGCGGGGGCTACACCTTC. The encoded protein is CASTEYRGGGYTF.

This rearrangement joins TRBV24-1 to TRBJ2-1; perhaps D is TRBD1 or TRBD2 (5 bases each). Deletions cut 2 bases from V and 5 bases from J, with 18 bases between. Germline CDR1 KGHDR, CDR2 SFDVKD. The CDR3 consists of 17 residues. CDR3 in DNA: TGTGCCACCAGTGATTCCCGCCGGGGCAGGGAAGACAATGAGCAGTTCTTC. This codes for CATSDSRRGREDNEQFF.

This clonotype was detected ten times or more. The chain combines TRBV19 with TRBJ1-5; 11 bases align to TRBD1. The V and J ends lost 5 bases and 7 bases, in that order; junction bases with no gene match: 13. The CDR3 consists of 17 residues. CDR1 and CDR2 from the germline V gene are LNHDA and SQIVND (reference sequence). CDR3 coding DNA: TGTGCCAGTAGTCGAATCTCCGGGACAGGGGGGTACCAGCCCCAGCATTTT. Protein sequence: CASSRISGTGGYQPQHF.

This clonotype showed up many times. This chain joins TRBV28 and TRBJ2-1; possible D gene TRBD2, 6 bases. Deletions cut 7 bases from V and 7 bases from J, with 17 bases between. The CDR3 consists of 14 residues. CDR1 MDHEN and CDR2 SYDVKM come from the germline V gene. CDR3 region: CASTPGTGGNEQFF. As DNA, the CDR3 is TGTGCCAGCACTCCCGGAACCGGAGGGAATGAGCAGTTCTTC.

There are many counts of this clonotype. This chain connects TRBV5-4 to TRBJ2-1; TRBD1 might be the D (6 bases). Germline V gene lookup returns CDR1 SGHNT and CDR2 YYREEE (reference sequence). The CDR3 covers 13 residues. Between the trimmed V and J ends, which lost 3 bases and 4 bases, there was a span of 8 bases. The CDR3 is CASSSGQYNEQFF. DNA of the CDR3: TGTGCCAGCAGCTCTGGACAGTACAATGAGCAGTTCTTC. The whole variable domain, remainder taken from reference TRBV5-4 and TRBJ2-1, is ETGVTQSPTHLIKTRGQQVTLRCSSQSGHNTVSWYQQALGQGPQFIFQYYREEENGRGNFPPRFSGLQFPNYSSELNVNALELDDSALYLCASSSGQYNEQFFGPGTRLTVL.

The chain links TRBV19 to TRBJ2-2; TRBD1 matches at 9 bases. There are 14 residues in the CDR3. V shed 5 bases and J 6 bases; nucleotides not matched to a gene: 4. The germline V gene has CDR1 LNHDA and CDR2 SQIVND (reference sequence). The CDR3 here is CASSPDRGAGELFF. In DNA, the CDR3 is TGTGCCAGTAGTCCCGACAGGGGGGCCGGGGAGCTGTTTTTT.

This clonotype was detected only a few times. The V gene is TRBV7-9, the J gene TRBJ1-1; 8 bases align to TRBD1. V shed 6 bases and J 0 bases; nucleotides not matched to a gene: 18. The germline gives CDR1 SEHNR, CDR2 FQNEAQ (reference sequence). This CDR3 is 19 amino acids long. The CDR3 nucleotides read TGTGCCAGCAGAGATGGACAGGGACTCCCCTTCCACATGAACACTGAAGCTTTCTTT. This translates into CASRDGQGLPFHMNTEAFF. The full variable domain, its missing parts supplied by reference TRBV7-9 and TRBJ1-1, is DTGVSQNPRHKITKRGQNVTFRCDPISEHNRLYWYRQTLGQGPEFLTYFQNEAQLEKSRLLSDRFSAERPKGSFSTLEIQRTEQGDSAMYLCASRDGQGLPFHMNTEAFFGQGTRLTVV.

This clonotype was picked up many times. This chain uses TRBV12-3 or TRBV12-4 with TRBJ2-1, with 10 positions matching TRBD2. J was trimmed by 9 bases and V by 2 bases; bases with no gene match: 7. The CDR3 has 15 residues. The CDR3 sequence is CASSLRTSGTSEQFF. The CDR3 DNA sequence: TGTGCCAGCAGTTTAAGGACTAGCGGTACAAGTGAGCAGTTCTTC.

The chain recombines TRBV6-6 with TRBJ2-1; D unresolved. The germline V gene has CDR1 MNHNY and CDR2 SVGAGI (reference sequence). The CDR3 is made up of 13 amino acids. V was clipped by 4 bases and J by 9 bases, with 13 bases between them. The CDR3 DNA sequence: TGTGCCAGCAGTTCCCGCCGACCCAGTGAGCAGTTCTTC. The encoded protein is CASSSRRPSEQFF.

This CDR3 reads CASIGQGSSGANVLTF. The CDR3 DNA follows: TGTGCCAGCATAGGACAGGGGTCTTCTGGGGCCAACGTCCTGACTTTC. This chain uses TRBV2 with TRBJ2-6; 9 positions match TRBD1. The CDR3 sequence is 16 residues long. Germline V CDR1 and CDR2: SNHLY, FYNNEI. With V trimmed by 7 bases and J by 1 base, 5 bases remained unmatched.

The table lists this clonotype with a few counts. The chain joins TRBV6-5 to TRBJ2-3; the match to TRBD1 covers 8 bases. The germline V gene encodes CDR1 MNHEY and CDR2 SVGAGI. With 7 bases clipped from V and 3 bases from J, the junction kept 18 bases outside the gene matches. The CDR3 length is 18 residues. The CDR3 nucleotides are TGTGCCAGCAAACCCAACGGGAAGGGGACAGGTAGTACAGATACGCAGTATTTT. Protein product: CASKPNGKGTGSTDTQYF.

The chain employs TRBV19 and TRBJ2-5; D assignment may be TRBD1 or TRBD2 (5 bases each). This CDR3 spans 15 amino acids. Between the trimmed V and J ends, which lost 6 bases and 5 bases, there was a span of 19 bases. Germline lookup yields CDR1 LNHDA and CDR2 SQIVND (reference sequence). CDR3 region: CASRSWGSLAETQYF. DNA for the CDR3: TGTGCCAGTAGGAGTTGGGGGTCCCTGGCGGAGACCCAGTACTTC.

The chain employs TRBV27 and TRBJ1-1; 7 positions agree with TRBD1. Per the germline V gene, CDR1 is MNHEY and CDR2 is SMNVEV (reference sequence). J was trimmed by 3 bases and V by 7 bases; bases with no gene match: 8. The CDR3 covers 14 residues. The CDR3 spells CASTSYQGDTEAFF. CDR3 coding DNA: TGTGCCAGCACCTCTTACCAGGGGGACACTGAAGCTTTCTTT.